The 13 T cell receptor beta chains below all came from one sample that was sequenced in a study of cytomegalovirus exposure and HLA in healthy donors. Primers for the PCR totalled 60 Vbeta and 13 Jbeta. Clones were read by immunoSEQ multiplex PCR, and TCRdb kept only the in-frame ones, dropping some. Here the sample spans 210,000 or so clones, 76% being singletons. The specimen sequenced was PBMCs. The source is a man between 18 and 35 years old in good health and CMV-seronegative.

This clone was seen a few times. The chain is built from TRBV5-1 and TRBJ2-5, with 9 positions matching TRBD1. V lost 1 base to trimming and J lost 2 bases; unmatched junction nucleotides: 6. The germline V gene has CDR1 SGHRS and CDR2 YFSETQ. The CDR3 loop spans 16 amino acids. The CDR3 region has the DNA TGCGCCAGCAGCTTGCTGGGACAGGGACAACAAGAGACCCAGTACTTC. Translating gives CASSLLGQGQQETQYF.

The chain couples TRBV18 to TRBJ2-1; 8 bases agree with TRBD1. The germline V gene encodes CDR1 KGHSH and CDR2 LQKENI. Trimming cost V 6 bases and J 1 base; bases outside gene matches: 5. CDR3 length: 15 residues. Here the CDR3 reads CASSLGQASYNEQFF. Here the CDR3 DNA reads TGTGCCAGCTCGCTGGGACAGGCGTCCTACAATGAGCAGTTCTTC.

This sequence joins TRBV5-6 and TRBJ1-1, with D possibly TRBD1 on 5 matching bases. Trimming stripped 5 bases from V and 10 bases from J, with 18 bases between. CDR3 size: 13 residues. Per germline, CDR1 SGHDT and CDR2 YYEEEE. The CDR3 is CASRAPSSGVAFF. The CDR3 coding sequence is TGTGCCAGCAGGGCTCCTTCGTCGGGGGTAGCTTTCTTT.

CDR3 coding DNA: TGCAGCGGCGGGCCGTGGCGGGAGGGGAATGAGCAGTTCTTC. Its translation is CSGGPWREGNEQFF. V usage is TRBV29-1 and J usage is TRBJ2-1; 9 nucleotides agree with TRBD2. J gave up 7 bases and V 7 bases, and 11 bases lay outside the gene matches. CDR3 length equals 14 residues. The germline V gene has CDR1 SQVTM and CDR2 ANQGSEA.

This clone came up a few times. V and J are TRBV10-1 and TRBJ2-1, with D perhaps TRBD2 (6 bases). Germline CDR1 WNHNN, CDR2 SYGVQD (reference sequence). Deletions cut 6 bases from V and 7 bases from J, with 19 bases between. This CDR3 is 15 amino acids long. The CDR3 nucleotides are TGCGCCAGCAGAGTCCTAGCGCATCGAGGAAATGAGCAGTTCTTC. Its protein product is CASRVLAHRGNEQFF.

Concerning this clone: Germline is not matched at one junction end, which may reflect a read error. The chain combines TRBV7-7 with TRBJ2-7, with D possibly TRBD1 on 5 matching bases. This CDR3 region has 13 residues. Germline V lookup: CDR1 SSHAT, CDR2 FNYEAQ (reference sequence). Here the CDR3 DNA reads TGTGCTAGCAGCTTCCGACAGACATACGAGCAGTACTTC. It encodes CASSFRQTYEQYF.

J is TRBJ2-3 and V is TRBV7-2; 15 bases map to TRBD2. CDR3 length: 17 residues. Losses at the gene ends were 5 bases for V and 6 bases for J; bases not matched to a gene: 9. Germline V gene lookup returns CDR1 SGHTA and CDR2 FQGNSA. CDR3 coding DNA: TGTGCCAGCAGCCCCCCTTCCGGGACTAGCGGGAGGGATACGCAGTATTTT. This encodes CASSPPSGTSGRDTQYF.

This rearrangement joins TRBV19 to TRBJ1-6, with 7 bases fitting TRBD1. The germline V gene has CDR1 LNHDA and CDR2 SQIVND (reference sequence). The CDR3 covers 13 residues. Trimming cost V 7 bases and J 7 bases; bases outside gene matches: 4. CDR3 in amino acids: CASTTRGNSPLHF. The CDR3 nucleotides read TGTGCCAGTACCACCAGGGGGAATTCACCCCTCCACTTT.

The J gene is TRBJ2-1, the V gene TRBV6-5; perhaps TRBD1 as D (6 bases). The germline V and J ends were trimmed by 0 bases and 8 bases, with 17 bases remaining between them. Germline assignment: CDR1 MNHEY and CDR2 SVGAGI. The CDR3 spans 16 residues. The CDR3 protein is CASSYSGRGSTDEQFF. In DNA, the CDR3 is TGTGCCAGCAGTTACTCAGGCAGGGGATCCACCGATGAGCAGTTCTTC.

This chain's CDR3 is CAWSASRSNTEAFF. CDR3 DNA sequence: TGTGCCTGGAGCGCCAGCAGGTCGAACACTGAAGCTTTCTTT. The V call is TRBV30, the J call TRBJ1-1, with unresolved D. Trimming left V 3 bases short and J 1 base short, with 12 bases between. Germline CDR1 and CDR2: GTSNPN and SVGIG (reference sequence). This CDR3 has 14 residues.

The DNA for the CDR3 is TGTGCCAGCAGCTTCGTATACGAGCAGTACTTC. It translates to CASSFVYEQYF. V usage is TRBV2 and J usage is TRBJ2-7; D call uncertain. Germline assignment: CDR1 SNHLY and CDR2 FYNNEI. The V gene lost 6 bases and the J gene lost 4 bases, with 7 bases spanning the gap. CDR3 length: 11 residues.

Comment on this clone: Within the sample, other DNA sequences also encode this same CDR3. The rearrangement uses TRBV9 and TRBJ2-3; D call uncertain. The CDR3 covers 12 residues. Trimming pared 3 bases from V and 6 bases from J, leaving 8 bases between. Germline CDR1 SGDLS, CDR2 YYNGEE. CDR3: CASSASSDTQYF. In nucleotides, the CDR3 is TGTGCCAGCAGCGCCAGTTCGGATACGCAGTATTTT. Filled out from reference TRBV9 and TRBJ2-3, the complete variable domain reads DSGVTQTPKHLITATGQRVTLRCSPRSGDLSVYWYQQSLDQGLQFLIQYYNGEERAKGNILERFSAQQFPDLHSELNLSSLELGDSALYFCASSASSDTQYFGPGTRLTVL.

The gene calls are TRBV7-9 and TRBJ2-1; 12 bases fit TRBD2. Per germline, CDR1 SEHNR and CDR2 FQNEAQ (reference sequence). The CDR3 is made up of 14 amino acids. J gave up 13 bases and V 5 bases, and 9 bases lay outside the gene matches. CDR3 in DNA: TGTGCCAGCAGCCCTATATTGACTAGCGGGAGACAGTTCTTC. It is translated as CASSPILTSGRQFF.